This TCR beta chain is from a study of identical twins. Template switching added a universal primer binding site, and final cDNA carried unique molecular identifiers. MiXCR was run by TCRdb on the 5' RACE reads, yielding one entry per CDR3 protein. The sample consists of some 590,000 distinct CDR3 sequences, approximately 10% of them appearing once. With regard to this clonotype: One junction end does not reproduce the germline sequence, and a read error may be involved.

This CDR3 region has 14 residues. The V gene's germline CDR1 is MNHEY and CDR2 SVGAGI. These data also featured in a second study, about yellow fever vaccine responses in identical twins.

The clonotype originates from a woman between 18 and 29 years old in good health. V is TRBV6-5 and J is TRBJ2-3; 7 bases are a match to TRBD1. Sequencing was done on a sample of PBMCs. CDR3 sequence: CDSSWDSPLDTQYF. CDR3 nucleotide sequence: TGTGACAGCAGTTGGGACAGTCCGTTAGATACGCAGTATTTT.